Here is one TCR beta chain with its context. The antigen remains undetermined. This sample was taken from a study of CD8 T cells in ankylosing spondylitis. Overall study results and limits: There was reportedly significant enrichment of clones that were disease-linked in matched ankylosing spondylitis synovial fluid. Earlier studies detected some motif variants in reactive arthritis synovial fluid and blood. Clones linked to disease, bearing a CD8+ phenotype, were relatively rare in peripheral blood. Blood of patients with ankylosing spondylitis appeared to be characterized by a TCR beta motif of eight highly homologous variants.

Making use of molecular barcodes, quantitative 5'-RACE generated TCR beta libraries. Each CDR3 protein gets one entry after TCRdb re-called the 5' RACE reads with MiXCR. In the table there are 500,000 to 650,000 distinct CDR3 sequences, approximately 5% of which are singletons. Sequenced sample: blood, either unsorted or a sorted T cell fraction (not recorded which). The source is a male donor with ankylosing spondylitis.

In nucleotides, the CDR3 is TGTGCCAGCAGCCTCAGAACGCTTAGTGAAAAACTGTTTTTT. Its protein is CASSLRTLSEKLFF. V and J are TRBV28 and TRBJ1-4; D unclear. The CDR3 length is 14 residues. Germline V gene lookup returns CDR1 MDHEN and CDR2 SYDVKM. V lost 6 bases to trimming and J lost 7 bases, with 15 bases between them. Drawing the rest from reference TRBV28 and TRBJ1-4, the complete variable domain is DVKVTQSSRYLVKRTGEKVFLECVQDMDHENMFWYRQDPGLGLRLIYFSYDVKMKEKGDIPEGYSVSREKKERFSLILESASTNQTSMYLCASSLRTLSEKLFFGSGTQLSVL.